A selection of T cell receptor beta chains follows, all from one sample in a study of shared clonotypes between healthy human individuals. The method was immunoSEQ multiplex PCR; TCRdb's version includes in-frame clones alone and lacks a portion of them. The sample lists just over 2,000,000 clones; just under 95% were seen once. The specimen was naive CD8+ T cells sorted from blood. These receptors came from a man younger than 35 in good health. CDR3s include the opening cysteine and the closing phenylalanine or tryptophan. D genes are given only for firm matches. Clone size appears in some rows only: once, few, many, or a class for an expanded clone.

>.|.|TRBV30|TRBJ2-7
CAWSVPGSAYEQYF
TGTGCCTGGAGTGTACCGGGGAGTGCCTACGAGCAGTACTTC
>.|.|TRBV25-1|TRBJ1-1
CASSLGSTEAFF
TGTGCCAGCAGTCTGGGGAGCACTGAAGCTTTCTTT
>.|.|TRBV9|TRBJ2-1
CASSDERRSYNEQFF
TGTGCCAGCAGCGACGAGCGGCGCTCCTACAATGAGCAGTTCTTC
>.|TRBD1|TRBV18|TRBJ2-1
CASSPTGTLTLNEQFF
TGTGCCAGCTCGCCGACAGGGACCTTGACCCTCAATGAGCAGTTCTTC
>.|.|TRBV5-4|TRBJ1-1
CASSPDLGGTEAFF
TGTGCCAGCAGCCCGGACCTCGGGGGCACTGAAGCTTTCTTT
>.|TRBD1|TRBV7-9|TRBJ2-3
CASSPSRGQQDTQYF
TGTGCCAGCAGCCCTAGCAGGGGGCAGCAAGATACGCAGTATTTT
>.|.|TRBV6-6|TRBJ1-1
CASSWDKTEAFF
TGTGCCAGCAGTTGGGACAAAACTGAAGCTTTCTTT
>.|.|TRBV2|TRBJ1-1
CASSAPGTEAFF
TGTGCCAGCAGTGCCCCGGGAACTGAAGCTTTCTTT
>.|.|TRBV6-5|TRBJ2-5
CASSPDSQETQYF
TGTGCCAGCAGTCCCGACAGCCAAGAGACCCAGTACTTC
>.|.|TRBV30|TRBJ1-2
CAWSGGGGYTF
TGTGCCTGGAGTGGGGGTGGCGGCTACACCTTC
>.|.|TRBV7-9|TRBJ2-7
CASSQQGHSYEQYF
TGTGCCAGCAGCCAACAGGGCCACTCCTACGAGCAGTACTTC
>.|TRBD2|TRBV10-3|TRBJ2-1
CAISESVPGGLAGYNEQFF
TGTGCCATCAGTGAGTCAGTCCCCGGGGGACTAGCGGGCTACAATGAGCAGTTCTTC
>.|.|TRBV5-4|TRBJ2-5
CASTTDRQETQYF
TGTGCCAGCACCACGGACAGACAAGAGACCCAGTACTTC
>.|.|TRBV19|TRBJ2-7
CASSIDLEADHYEQYF
TGTGCCAGTAGTATAGATCTGGAAGCGGACCACTACGAGCAGTACTTC
>once|.|TRBV19|TRBJ1-3
CASSITDYSGNTIYF
TGTGCCAGTAGTATAACGGACTACTCTGGAAACACCATATATTTT
>.|.|TRBV30|TRBJ2-1
CAWGGLVNEQFF
TGTGCCTGGGGGGGGCTAGTCAATGAGCAGTTCTTC
>.|.|TRBV27|TRBJ2-7
CASSSDSYEQYF
TGTGCCAGCAGCTCCGACAGTTACGAGCAGTACTTC
>.|.|TRBV9|TRBJ1-1
CASSDSLTLNTEAFF
TGTGCCAGCAGCGACAGCCTTACTTTGAACACTGAAGCTTTCTTT
>.|TRBD1|TRBV7-9|TRBJ2-7
CASSSTRDRGSYEQYF
TGTGCCAGCAGCTCCACCCGGGACAGGGGATCCTACGAGCAGTACTTC
>.|.|TRBV7-9|TRBJ1-1
CASSSGTVHTEAFF
TGTGCCAGCAGCTCCGGGACGGTTCACACTGAAGCTTTCTTT
>.|.|TRBV5-6|TRBJ2-7
CASSARDKSYEQYF
TGTGCCAGCAGCGCCCGGGACAAGTCCTACGAGCAGTACTTC
>.|.|TRBV15|TRBJ1-5
CATSRRDPAVWISNQPQHF
TGTGCCACCAGCAGACGCGACCCGGCCGTGTGGATCAGCAATCAGCCCCAGCATTTT
>.|TRBD1|TRBV10-3|TRBJ1-1
CAILEGAGANTEAFF
TGTGCCATCTTAGAGGGGGCGGGAGCGAACACTGAAGCTTTCTTT
>.|TRBD1|TRBV7-8|TRBJ2-1
CASSRDRNMNEQFF
TGTGCCAGCAGCCGGGACAGGAATATGAATGAGCAGTTCTTC
>.|TRBD1|TRBV5-4|TRBJ2-7
CASSEGQRSDEQYF
TGTGCCAGCAGCGAGGGACAGAGGAGCGACGAGCAGTACTTC
>.|.|TRBV28|TRBJ2-2
CASSATSDGELFF
TGTGCCAGCAGTGCTACTAGTGACGGGGAGCTGTTTTTT
>few|.|TRBV12-5|TRBJ1-1
CASGLASRVEAFF
TGTGCTAGTGGTTTGGCTAGCAGAGTAGAAGCTTTCTTT
>.|.|TRBV9|TRBJ2-3
CASSPSDTQYF
TGTGCCAGCAGCCCCTCGGATACGCAGTATTTT